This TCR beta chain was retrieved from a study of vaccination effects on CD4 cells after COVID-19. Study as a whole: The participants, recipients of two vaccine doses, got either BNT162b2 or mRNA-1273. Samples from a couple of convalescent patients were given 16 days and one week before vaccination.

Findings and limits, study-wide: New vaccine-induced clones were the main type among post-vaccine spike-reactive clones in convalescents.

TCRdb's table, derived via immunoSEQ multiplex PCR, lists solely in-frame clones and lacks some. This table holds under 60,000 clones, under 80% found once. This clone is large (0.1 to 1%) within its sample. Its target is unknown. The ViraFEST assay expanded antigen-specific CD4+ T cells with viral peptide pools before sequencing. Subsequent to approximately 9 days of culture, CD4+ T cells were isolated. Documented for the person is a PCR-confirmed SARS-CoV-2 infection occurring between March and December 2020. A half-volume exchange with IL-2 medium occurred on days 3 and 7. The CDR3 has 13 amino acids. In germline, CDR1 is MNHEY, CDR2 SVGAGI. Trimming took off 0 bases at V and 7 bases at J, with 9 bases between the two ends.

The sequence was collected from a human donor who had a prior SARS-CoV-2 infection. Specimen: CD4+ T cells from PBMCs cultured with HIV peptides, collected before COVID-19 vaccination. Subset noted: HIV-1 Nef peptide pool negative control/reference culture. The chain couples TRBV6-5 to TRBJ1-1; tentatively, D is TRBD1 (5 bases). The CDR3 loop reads CASSYSWGLEAFF. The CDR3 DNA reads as TGTGCCAGCAGTTACTCGTGGGGACTTGAAGCTTTCTTT.